The 27 T cell receptor beta chains below all came from one sample that was sequenced in a study of shared clonotypes between healthy human individuals. The repertoire was sequenced with immunoSEQ multiplex PCR; TCRdb's copy has only in-frame clones and lacks some. The sample records approximately 2.4 million clones, approximately 96% being singletons. Material for sequencing was naive CD4+ T cells sorted from blood. Subset denoted: CD45RA+ positively selected. Every receptor here comes from a man younger than 30 in good health.

Points on this clone: Relative to the germline gene, one junction end is altered; a read error may explain this. V and J are TRBV6-5 and TRBJ1-4; D is ambiguous. This CDR3 is built from 15 residues. CDR1 MNHEY and CDR2 SVGAGI come from the germline V gene. This CDR3 reads CASSYSEGAKEKLFF. CDR3 nucleotide sequence: TGTGCCAGCAGTTATAGTGAGGGAGCTAAGGAAAAACTGTTTTTT.

CDR3 in amino acids: CASSEASTAYGYTF. In nucleotides, the CDR3 is TGTGCCAGCAGTGAAGCGTCAACAGCCTATGGCTACACCTTC. This chain joins TRBV2 and TRBJ1-2; D is undetermined. The V gene's germline CDR1 is SNHLY and CDR2 FYNNEI. V dropped 0 bases and J dropped 4 bases, with 9 bases sitting between them. The CDR3 runs to 14 residues.

V usage is TRBV29-1 and J usage is TRBJ2-1; 9 nucleotides line up with TRBD2. Trimming at V came to 3 bases and at J to 6 bases, leaving 6 bases not matched to a gene. Germline CDR1 and CDR2: SQVTM and ANQGSEA. The CDR3 loop spans 14 amino acids. This CDR3 reads CSVDSLAGINEQFF. In DNA, the CDR3 is TGCAGCGTTGACAGTCTAGCGGGAATCAATGAGCAGTTCTTC.

The rearrangement links TRBV11-2 to TRBJ1-6; D might be TRBD1 (5 bases). V was trimmed by 4 bases and J by 13 bases, leaving 17 bases between them. Per the germline V gene, CDR1 is SGHAT and CDR2 is FQNNGV. This CDR3 region has 14 residues. The chain's CDR3 is CASSSGTFLPPLHF. CDR3 in DNA: TGTGCCAGCAGCTCCGGGACCTTCCTTCCGCCCCTCCACTTT.

V is TRBV7-2 and J is TRBJ1-4; D unclear. Trimming removed 2 bases at V and 1 base at J, with 11 bases between. The germline V gene encodes CDR1 SGHTA and CDR2 FQGNSA. CDR3 length: 16 residues. The CDR3, as DNA: TGTGCCAGCAGCTTAATTTGGTCAGGAACTAATGAAAAACTGTTTTTT. Translated: CASSLIWSGTNEKLFF.

With regard to this clone: A junction boundary mismatches the germline segment, possibly from a read error. V and J are TRBV5-1 and TRBJ1-3; TRBD1 agrees at 8 bases. Germline CDR1 SGHRS, CDR2 YFSETQ. The CDR3 has 14 amino acids. CDR3 DNA: TGCGCCAGCACGCTGACAGGGGATGGAGACACCATATATTTT. As protein: CASTLTGDGDTIYF.

The V call is TRBV5-3, the J call TRBJ2-5; 13 bases are shared with TRBD2. TRBV5-3 is reported as an ORF; its role is uncertain. This CDR3 contains 17 residues. Germline trimming cut 0 bases from V and 0 bases from J; bases unmatched to any gene: 2. The DNA of the CDR3 is TGTGCCAGAAGCTTGGAGGGGACTAGCGGGGACCAAGAGACCCAGTACTTC. Amino acid sequence: CARSLEGTSGDQETQYF.

This clone came up once. V and J are TRBV9 and TRBJ1-2; no firm D call. The CDR3 is made up of 14 amino acids. V was trimmed by 0 bases and J by 7 bases, leaving 13 bases between them. Germline values: CDR1 SGDLS, CDR2 YYNGEE. The CDR3 region has the DNA TGTGCCAGCAGCGTAGGTACCCCCTCAGGTGGCTACACCTTC. Amino acid sequence: CASSVGTPSGGYTF.

V usage is TRBV5-1 and J usage is TRBJ1-1; D perhaps matches TRBD1 (5 bases). The CDR3 has 14 residues. Between the trimmed V and J ends, which lost 4 bases and 6 bases, there was a span of 16 bases. CDR1 and CDR2 (germline): SGHRS, YFSETQ. This chain's CDR3 is CASSRDSHGAEAFF. The CDR3 DNA reads as TGCGCCAGCAGCCGGGACTCTCATGGGGCTGAAGCTTTCTTT. Combining the CDR3 with reference TRBV5-1 and TRBJ1-1 gives the whole variable domain KAGVTQTPRYLIKTRGQQVTLSCSPISGHRSVSWYQQTPGQGLQFLFEYFSETQRNKGNFPGRFSGRQFSNSRSEMNVSTLELGDSALYLCASSRDSHGAEAFFGQGTRLTVV.

This clone is a singleton in its sample. The V and J genes are TRBV28 and TRBJ1-5; 10 bases line up with TRBD1. V trimming: 5 bases; J trimming: 7 bases; junction bases outside the gene matches: 8. Germline loops: CDR1 MDHEN, CDR2 SYDVKM. The CDR3 sequence is 15 residues long. The CDR3 spells CASSRDRGKVQPQHF. The CDR3 DNA sequence: TGTGCCAGCAGTCGGGACAGGGGAAAAGTCCAGCCCCAGCATTTT. Combining the CDR3 with reference TRBV28 and TRBJ1-5 gives the whole variable domain DVKVTQSSRYLVKRTGEKVFLECVQDMDHENMFWYRQDPGLGLRLIYFSYDVKMKEKGDIPEGYSVSREKKERFSLILESASTNQTSMYLCASSRDRGKVQPQHFGDGTRLSIL.

The rearrangement links TRBV30 to TRBJ2-7; D gene ambiguous. The CDR3 runs 13 residues. CDR1 is GTSNPN and CDR2 is SVGIG in the germline V gene (reference sequence). Deletions cut 4 bases from V and 6 bases from J, with 16 bases between. For the CDR3, the DNA is TGTGCCTGGACCGTACTCAACGGTCCCGAGCAGTACTTC. Translated, it gives CAWTVLNGPEQYF. The variable domain in full, with the rest retrieved from reference TRBV30 and TRBJ2-7, is SQTIHQWPATLVQPVGSPLSLECTVEGTSNPNLYWYRQAAGRGLQLLFYSVGIGQISSEVPQNLSASRPQDRQFILSSKKLLLSDSGFYLCAWTVLNGPEQYFGPGTRLTVT.

The V gene is TRBV19, the J gene TRBJ2-1, with D unresolved. In germline, CDR1 is LNHDA, CDR2 SQIVND (reference sequence). The CDR3 loop spans 15 amino acids. The germline V and J ends were trimmed by 0 bases and 2 bases, with 8 bases remaining between them. The CDR3 sequence is CASSIDGVPYNEQFF. In DNA form, the CDR3 reads TGTGCCAGTAGTATAGATGGAGTACCCTACAATGAGCAGTTCTTC. The entire variable domain, with the rest obtained from reference TRBV19 and TRBJ2-1, is as follows: DGGITQSPKYLFRKEGQNVTLSCEQNLNHDAMYWYRQDPGQGLRLIYYSQIVNDFQKGDIAEGYSVSREKKESFPLTVTSAQKNPTAFYLCASSIDGVPYNEQFFGPGTRLTVL.

The chain links TRBV6-1 to TRBJ2-7; 9 bases align to TRBD2. With V trimmed by 7 bases and J by 7 bases, 14 bases remained unmatched. Germline CDR1 is MNHNS and CDR2 is SASEGT. This CDR3 spans 15 amino acids. DNA of the CDR3: TGTGCCAGCACACCAGCGGGGGGCCAATGGCGGGAGCAGTACTTC. Translating it yields CASTPAGGQWREQYF.

The V call is TRBV4-1, the J call TRBJ1-4; 9 nucleotides agree with TRBD1. Germline trimming cut 0 bases from V and 8 bases from J; bases unmatched to any gene: 10. Germline CDR1 reads MGHRA; CDR2 reads YSYEKL. CDR3 length: 17 amino acids. The CDR3 loop is CASSQDRTGTGPEKLFF. Here the CDR3 DNA reads TGCGCCAGCAGCCAAGATCGCACCGGGACAGGGCCCGAAAAACTGTTTTTT.

The V and J genes are TRBV7-9 and TRBJ2-1; D gene unclear. This CDR3 is 15 amino acids long. Germline V gene data show CDR1 as SEHNR and CDR2 as FQNEAQ (reference sequence). The V end lost 2 bases, the J end lost 5 bases, and 13 bases lay between the germline ends. CDR3 loop: CASSLKSVGHNEQFF. For the CDR3, the DNA is TGTGCCAGCAGCTTAAAGTCGGTCGGGCACAATGAGCAGTTCTTC. The complete variable domain, with remaining parts taken from reference TRBV7-9 and TRBJ2-1, reads DTGVSQNPRHKITKRGQNVTFRCDPISEHNRLYWYRQTLGQGPEFLTYFQNEAQLEKSRLLSDRFSAERPKGSFSTLEIQRTEQGDSAMYLCASSLKSVGHNEQFFGPGTRLTVL.

The genes are TRBV9 and TRBJ2-7, with D possibly TRBD2 on 6 matching bases. Trimming pared 4 bases from V and 4 bases from J, leaving 18 bases between. The germline gives CDR1 SGDLS, CDR2 YYNGEE. The CDR3 spans 15 residues. The CDR3 nucleotides are TGTGCCAGCAGCCTTCGGGACTCCGGAGAGTACGAGCAGTACTTC. This encodes CASSLRDSGEYEQYF.

The chain couples TRBV29-1 to TRBJ2-5; 7 nucleotides agree with TRBD1. CDR1 SQVTM and CDR2 ANQGSEA come from the germline V gene. There are 11 residues in the CDR3. The trim removed 7 bases at V and 7 bases at J, leaving 6 bases unmatched. The CDR3: CSGWTGGTQYF. The CDR3 bases are TGCAGCGGGTGGACAGGAGGGACCCAGTACTTC.

The V and J genes are TRBV2 and TRBJ2-7; TRBD1 agrees at 11 bases. Germline V gene sequence: CDR1 SNHLY, CDR2 FYNNEI. V gave up 6 bases and J gave up 3 bases; unmatched junction bases: 7. The CDR3 has 15 amino acids. The CDR3 here is CASRITGTGGYEQYF. DNA for the CDR3: TGTGCCAGCAGAATCACGGGGACAGGGGGCTACGAGCAGTACTTC.

This clone was observed a single time. The chain uses TRBV28 and TRBJ2-7, with D perhaps matching TRBD1 (5 bases). V shed 2 bases and J shed 7 bases, with 24 bases lying between them. The CDR3 length is 17 residues. Germline loops: CDR1 MDHEN, CDR2 SYDVKM. The CDR3 DNA reads TGTGCCAGCAGTTTAGTAAGTCAGGGCCTCCTCCTCTATGAGCAGTACTTC. This codes for CASSLVSQGLLLYEQYF.

About this clone itself: Other DNA sequences from this sample encode an identical CDR3 as well. The chain is built from TRBV11-2 and TRBJ2-7, with D hard to call. CDR1 SGHAT and CDR2 FQNNGV come from the germline V gene. V was shortened by 4 bases and J by 4 bases, with 11 bases between the two germline ends. This CDR3 contains 13 residues. The DNA for the CDR3 is TGTGCCAGCAGCTCCTTCCGTGGATACGAGCAGTACTTC. It translates to CASSSFRGYEQYF. The full variable domain, completed using reference TRBV11-2 and TRBJ2-7, is EAGVAQSPRYKIIEKRQSVAFWCNPISGHATLYWYQQILGQGPKLLIQFQNNGVVDDSQLPKDRFSAERLKGVDSTLKIQPAKLEDSAVYLCASSSFRGYEQYFGPGTRLTVT.

This chain connects TRBV13 to TRBJ1-6, with a tentative D call TRBD1 (6 bases). Deletions cut 0 bases from V and 9 bases from J, with 9 bases between. Germline V gene data show CDR1 as PRHDT and CDR2 as FYEKMQ (reference sequence). This CDR3 comprises 14 residues. The CDR3 region is CASSLGRGASPLHF. The CDR3 region has the DNA TGTGCCAGCAGCTTAGGGAGGGGGGCTTCACCCCTCCACTTT.

The chain is built from TRBV11-2 and TRBJ2-7, with TRBD2 matching 11 bases. Trimming removed 5 bases from V and 4 bases from J; junction bases left unmatched: 4. Germline CDR1 SGHAT, CDR2 FQNNGV. The CDR3 has 14 amino acids. The CDR3 region has the DNA TGTGCCAGCAGCCACGGACTAGCGGGTTACGAGCAGTACTTC. It yields the protein CASSHGLAGYEQYF.

The chain uses TRBV2 and TRBJ1-1; the D is unclear. Looked up from germline, CDR1 is SNHLY and CDR2 is FYNNEI. The CDR3 has 14 residues. V was cut by 6 bases and J by 1 base, with 12 bases left in between. The DNA of the CDR3 is TGTGCCAGCAGGGAAAGCTTTCAGAACACTGAAGCTTTCTTT. This gives the protein CASRESFQNTEAFF.

This sequence joins TRBV7-2 and TRBJ2-2; 12 nucleotides match TRBD2. The junction had 6 bases not matched to a gene; V was cut back by 5 bases and J by 5 bases. CDR1 and CDR2 (germline): SGHTA, FQGNSA. The CDR3 is 16 amino acids. The CDR3 loop reads CASSATSGRRTGELFF. CDR3 nucleotides: TGTGCCAGCAGCGCAACTAGCGGGAGGCGAACCGGGGAGCTGTTTTTT.

The chain joins TRBV30 to TRBJ2-5, with TRBD2 identical over 11 bases. V shed 8 bases, J shed 5 bases, and the junction held 7 bases outside the gene matches. CDR1 and CDR2 from the germline V gene are GTSNPN and SVGIG (reference sequence). The CDR3 extends over 13 amino acids. The CDR3 reads CANSGGAYETQYF. In DNA form, the CDR3 reads TGTGCCAATAGCGGGGGGGCGTACGAGACCCAGTACTTC.

The sample holds one count of this clone. The chain couples TRBV19 to TRBJ1-2, with a weak D call TRBD1 (5 bases). Germline loops: CDR1 LNHDA, CDR2 SQIVND (reference sequence). Trimming removed 5 bases from V and 8 bases from J, with 18 bases in between. The CDR3 is made up of 14 amino acids. The CDR3 region is CASSVDSGVVGYTF. DNA of the CDR3: TGTGCCAGTAGTGTCGACAGCGGGGTAGTAGGCTACACCTTC. Full variable domain (rest looked up from reference TRBV19 and TRBJ1-2): DGGITQSPKYLFRKEGQNVTLSCEQNLNHDAMYWYRQDPGQGLRLIYYSQIVNDFQKGDIAEGYSVSREKKESFPLTVTSAQKNPTAFYLCASSVDSGVVGYTFGSGTRLTVV.

The V and J genes are TRBV28 and TRBJ1-2; D unresolved. The CDR3 extends over 12 amino acids. Germline V gives CDR1 MDHEN, CDR2 SYDVKM. Trimming removed 6 bases at V and 0 bases at J, with 5 bases between. In DNA form, the CDR3 reads TGTGCCAGCAGGACGCCTAACTATGGCTACACCTTC. This gives the protein CASRTPNYGYTF.